This TCR beta chain emerged from a study of ipilimumab plus nivolumab after autologous stem cell transplantation. Patients got 3 mg/kg IV nivolumab weeks 1, 4, 7, 10, then biweekly through week 26. V was cut by 4 bases and J by 1 base, with 15 bases left in between. The germline CDR1 and CDR2 sequences are SGHAT and FQNNGV. This CDR3 comprises 16 residues. Profiling relied on immunoSEQ multiplex PCR, and the TCRdb table lists in-frame clones only, not all of them. The data contain about 84,000 clones, 83% of them seen just once; the ten biggest clones take up around 2%. The chain employs TRBV11-2 and TRBJ2-3; D may be TRBD1 (5 bases). The input for sequencing was PBMCs, taken in a trial of ipilimumab plus nivolumab as post-transplant consolidation. The sequence came from a male donor with diffuse large B-cell lymphoma. The CDR3 reads CASSSRGTRGTDTQYF. The CDR3 coding sequence is TGTGCCAGCAGCTCAAGGGGTACCCGTGGCACAGATACGCAGTATTTT.